Listed here are 21 T cell receptor beta chains from one sample, sequenced in a study of shared clonotypes between healthy human individuals. Some clones are missing from TCRdb's copy, which holds only in-frame ones; the method was immunoSEQ multiplex PCR. The table records approximately 2,300,000 clones, just under 95% of them present only once. The sample comprised naive CD4+ T cells from PBMCs. Subset given: CD45RA+ positively selected. The receptor source for this set is a man between 18 and 29 years old in good health. Some clones in this sample may be carry-over from other donors' samples.

The rearrangement joins TRBV18 to TRBJ2-5; D possibly corresponds to TRBD2 (5 bases). Looked up from germline, CDR1 is KGHSH and CDR2 is LQKENI. CDR3 length: 14 residues. The germline V and J ends were trimmed by 6 bases and 3 bases, with 14 bases remaining between them. The CDR3 DNA sequence: TGTGCCAGCTCGCTCCTCTTGGGAGAAGAGACCCAGTACTTC. Translation: CASSLLLGEETQYF.

The CDR3 DNA reads TGTGCCTGGAGCGGGGCAGGGGGCGCGGGAATATGGTACGAGCAGTACTTC. This sequence encodes CAWSGAGGAGIWYEQYF. V usage is TRBV30 and J usage is TRBJ2-7; TRBD1 agrees at 8 bases. Germline assignment: CDR1 GTSNPN and CDR2 SVGIG (reference sequence). The CDR3 consists of 17 residues. V trimming: 3 bases; J trimming: 4 bases; junction bases outside the gene matches: 17.

V is TRBV11-2 and J is TRBJ2-3, with 7 nucleotides matching TRBD1. This CDR3 spans 14 amino acids. V dropped 4 bases and J dropped 5; count of bases not matched to a gene: 6. Germline-derived CDR1 and CDR2 are SGHAT and FQNNGV. The CDR3 region is CASSSRDRGDTQYF. Here the CDR3 DNA reads TGTGCCAGCAGCTCCCGGGACAGAGGAGATACGCAGTATTTT.

The chain recombines TRBV7-2 with TRBJ2-7; D perhaps matches TRBD1 (7 bases). Per germline, CDR1 SGHTA and CDR2 FQGNSA. Trimming took 5 bases from V and 4 from J, leaving 21 bases between them. The CDR3 consists of 16 residues. CDR3 in amino acids: CASSPWVRGARYEQYF. CDR3 DNA: TGTGCCAGCAGCCCATGGGTCAGGGGGGCCCGGTACGAGCAGTACTTC.

The CDR3 here is CASSLTRPEQFF. Here the CDR3 DNA reads TGTGCCAGCAGTCTGACTCGCCCAGAGCAGTTCTTC. The V call is TRBV7-2, the J call TRBJ2-1; D call uncertain. CDR3 length: 12 amino acids. V dropped 6 bases and J dropped 10 bases, with 13 bases sitting between them. CDR1 and CDR2 from the germline V gene are SGHTA and FQGNSA.

The gene calls are TRBV7-3 and TRBJ2-7; D perhaps matches TRBD2 (5 bases). This CDR3 contains 15 residues. Germline V lookup: CDR1 SGHTA, CDR2 FQGTGA. V lost 3 bases and J 0 bases, leaving 12 bases between the germline ends. The CDR3 region is CASSLGASSSYEQYF. CDR3 nucleotide sequence: TGTGCCAGCAGCTTGGGAGCTAGCAGCTCCTACGAGCAGTACTTC. Full variable domain (remainder filled in from reference TRBV7-3 and TRBJ2-7): GAGVSQTPSNKVTEKGKYVELRCDPISGHTALYWYRQSLGQGPEFLIYFQGTGAADDSGLPNDRFFAVRPEGSVSTLKIQRTERGDSAVYLCASSLGASSSYEQYFGPGTRLTVT.

This chain connects TRBV19 to TRBJ1-5; possibly TRBD1 for D (6 bases). The V end was cut by 7 bases, the J end by 7 bases, with 23 bases between. CDR1 LNHDA and CDR2 SQIVND come from the germline V gene (reference sequence). This CDR3 has 16 residues. For the CDR3, the DNA is TGTGCCAGTACCAAAGGGGGGTTTGGGGCAGGCCAGCCCCAGCATTTT. The encoded protein is CASTKGGFGAGQPQHF.

This sequence joins TRBV5-1 and TRBJ2-5, with 7 positions matching TRBD2. V lost 4 bases to trimming and J lost 2 bases; unmatched junction nucleotides: 8. Per germline, CDR1 SGHRS and CDR2 YFSETQ. The length of the CDR3 is 15 residues. The CDR3 region has the DNA TGCGCCAGCAGCCACTTTACTAGCGTTCAAGAGACCCAGTACTTC. Encoded protein: CASSHFTSVQETQYF.

The chain couples TRBV9 to TRBJ2-4; 7 bases align to TRBD2. The CDR3 loop spans 17 amino acids. Germline V gene lookup returns CDR1 SGDLS and CDR2 YYNGEE. The J segment lost 5 bases and the V segment lost 0 bases, leaving 11 bases of the junction unmatched. In DNA form, the CDR3 reads TGTGCCAGCAGCGTAGGCCTGGTCACCCGGGGGGAAAACATTCAGTACTTC. Its translation: CASSVGLVTRGENIQYF.

This sequence joins TRBV7-9 and TRBJ2-2; a possible D gene is TRBD1 (6 bases). The CDR3 is 17 residues long. Per the germline V gene, CDR1 is SEHNR and CDR2 is FQNEAQ (reference sequence). The V end was cut by 0 bases, the J end by 5 bases, with 16 bases between. For the CDR3, the DNA is TGTGCCAGCAGCTTAGCGCATTTGGGGGCTGGTACCGGGGAGCTGTTTTTT. Amino acid sequence: CASSLAHLGAGTGELFF. Looking up the rest from reference TRBV7-9 and TRBJ2-2 gives the full variable domain: DTGVSQNPRHKITKRGQNVTFRCDPISEHNRLYWYRQTLGQGPEFLTYFQNEAQLEKSRLLSDRFSAERPKGSFSTLEIQRTEQGDSAMYLCASSLAHLGAGTGELFFGEGSRLTVL.

This clone came up once. The gene calls are TRBV11-2 and TRBJ1-4; no reliable D call. CDR1 and CDR2 from the germline V gene are SGHAT and FQNNGV. Deletions cut 0 bases from V and 7 bases from J, with 18 bases between. This CDR3 has 17 residues. The CDR3 DNA reads as TGTGCCAGCAGCTTAGAGGGCAGCCTAGCCGAGGGTGAAAAACTGTTTTTT. This sequence encodes CASSLEGSLAEGEKLFF. The full variable domain, in which reference TRBV11-2 and TRBJ1-4 provide the parts outside the CDR3, is EAGVAQSPRYKIIEKRQSVAFWCNPISGHATLYWYQQILGQGPKLLIQFQNNGVVDDSQLPKDRFSAERLKGVDSTLKIQPAKLEDSAVYLCASSLEGSLAEGEKLFFGSGTQLSVL.

The chain employs TRBV28 and TRBJ2-7; D ambiguous. V was clipped by 3 bases and J by 4 bases, with 10 bases between them. This CDR3 is built from 13 residues. CDR1 and CDR2 (germline): MDHEN, SYDVKM. The CDR3 DNA sequence: TGTGCCAGCAGTTTTGACTCCGGGTACGAGCAGTACTTC. It yields the protein CASSFDSGYEQYF.

This clone was recorded once. V usage is TRBV28 and J usage is TRBJ1-5; TRBD1 aligns across 10 bases. Germline assignment: CDR1 MDHEN and CDR2 SYDVKM. The length of the CDR3 is 16 residues. Losses at the gene ends were 6 bases for V and 2 bases for J; bases not matched to a gene: 7. CDR3 protein: CASRSLGTGGNQPQHF. In DNA form, the CDR3 reads TGTGCCAGCAGGTCACTCGGGACAGGGGGCAATCAGCCCCAGCATTTT.

DNA of the CDR3: TGTGCCAGCAGTTTCATATTAGGAGGGTCGAGCTCCTACAATGAGCAGTTCTTC. This codes for CASSFILGGSSSYNEQFF. This chain uses TRBV28 with TRBJ2-1; TRBD2 might be the D (6 bases). The CDR3 runs 18 residues. Trimming removed 3 bases from V and 0 bases from J, with 18 bases in between. Germline V gene lookup returns CDR1 MDHEN and CDR2 SYDVKM.

With respect to this clone: The sample has other DNA sequences that encode this CDR3 too. The chain joins TRBV7-9 to TRBJ1-3; D call uncertain. This CDR3 spans 12 amino acids. The germline V and J ends were trimmed by 2 bases and 3 bases, with 2 bases remaining between them. Germline loops: CDR1 SEHNR, CDR2 FQNEAQ (reference sequence). The CDR3 reads CASSLSGNTIYF. CDR3 DNA: TGTGCCAGCAGCTTAAGTGGAAACACCATATATTTT. The variable domain in full, with the rest retrieved from reference TRBV7-9 and TRBJ1-3, is DTGVSQNPRHKITKRGQNVTFRCDPISEHNRLYWYRQTLGQGPEFLTYFQNEAQLEKSRLLSDRFSAERPKGSFSTLEIQRTEQGDSAMYLCASSLSGNTIYFGEGSWLTVV.

Comments on this clone: Distinct nucleotide sequences in the sample also encode this CDR3. The rearrangement joins TRBV28 to TRBJ2-7; maybe TRBD2 (5 bases). Germline CDR1 and CDR2: MDHEN and SYDVKM. Trimming cost V 8 bases and J 4 bases, with 12 bases left between them. This CDR3 has 12 amino acids. CDR3 loop: CASGRGRYEQYF. The CDR3 DNA reads as TGTGCCAGCGGGAGAGGGCGGTACGAGCAGTACTTC. The full variable domain, with the rest looked up from reference TRBV28 and TRBJ2-7, is DVKVTQSSRYLVKRTGEKVFLECVQDMDHENMFWYRQDPGLGLRLIYFSYDVKMKEKGDIPEGYSVSREKKERFSLILESASTNQTSMYLCASGRGRYEQYFGPGTRLTVT.

The chain couples TRBV6-5 to TRBJ2-3, with D maybe TRBD2 (5 bases). The CDR3 has 16 residues. With 0 bases removed from V and 1 base from J, the gap between germline ends came to 11 bases. Germline CDR1 reads MNHEY; CDR2 reads SVGAGI. CDR3 region: CASSYSTMPGTDTQYF. The DNA for the CDR3 is TGTGCCAGCAGTTACTCGACTATGCCGGGCACAGATACGCAGTATTTT.

This clone was seen just once. J is TRBJ2-5 and V is TRBV6-1; tentative D call: TRBD1 (6 bases). Matching the DNA end better, TRBJ2-7 makes the J call doubtful. The CDR3 spans 16 residues. CDR1 is MNHNS and CDR2 is SASEGT in the germline V gene. The CDR3 sequence is CASSEGATGAPFEQYF. CDR3 nucleotide sequence: TGTGCCAGCAGTGAAGGAGCGACAGGCGCCCCCTTCGAGCAGTACTTC.

The chain uses TRBV7-8 and TRBJ1-3, with D hard to call. CDR1 and CDR2 from the germline V gene are SGHVS and FQNEAQ. CDR3 length equals 14 residues. The ends were cut back, 2 bases at V and 0 bases at J, with 5 bases in the middle. The CDR3: CASSLHLSGNTIYF. CDR3 DNA: TGTGCCAGCAGCTTACATCTCTCTGGAAACACCATATATTTT.

This chain connects TRBV10-3 to TRBJ1-1; the match to TRBD1 covers 7 bases. With V trimmed by 6 bases and J by 5 bases, 9 bases remained unmatched. The CDR3 extends over 14 amino acids. The V gene's germline CDR1 is ENHRY and CDR2 SYGVKD. CDR3 sequence: CAIRSTGLSTEAFF. The CDR3 bases are TGTGCCATCAGATCGACAGGGTTAAGTACTGAAGCTTTCTTT.

This chain links TRBV10-2 with TRBJ1-1; 11 bases are a match to TRBD1. The J segment lost 1 base and the V segment lost 6 bases, leaving 7 bases of the junction unmatched. This CDR3 has 16 residues. CDR1 is WSHSY and CDR2 is SAAADI in the germline V gene. The CDR3 loop is CASSAGQGEWNTEAFF. Written as DNA, the CDR3 is TGCGCCAGCAGCGCGGGACAGGGGGAATGGAACACTGAAGCTTTCTTT.